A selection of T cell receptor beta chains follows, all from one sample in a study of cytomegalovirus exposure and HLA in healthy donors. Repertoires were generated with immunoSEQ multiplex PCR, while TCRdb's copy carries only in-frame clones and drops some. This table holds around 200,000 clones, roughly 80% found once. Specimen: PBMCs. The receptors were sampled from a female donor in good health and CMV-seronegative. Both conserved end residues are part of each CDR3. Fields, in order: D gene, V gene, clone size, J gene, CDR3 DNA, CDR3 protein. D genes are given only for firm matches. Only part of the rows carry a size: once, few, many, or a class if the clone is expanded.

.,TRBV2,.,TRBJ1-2,TGTGCCAGCAGTGAAGAGAGCCGAGGCTATGGCTACACCTTC,CASSEESRGYGYTF
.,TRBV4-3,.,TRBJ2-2,TGCGCCAGCAGCCAAGATCTCAGCGGCACCGGGGAGCTGTTTTTT,CASSQDLSGTGELFF
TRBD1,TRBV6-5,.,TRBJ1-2,TGTGCCAGCAGGCGAGGACAGGGACGGTATGGCTACACCTTC,CASRRGQGRYGYTF
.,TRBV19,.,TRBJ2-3,TGTGCCAGTAGACCCAGGCAGCGGGGCACAGATACGCAGTATTTT,CASRPRQRGTDTQYF
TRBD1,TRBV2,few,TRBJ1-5,TGTGCCAGCAGTCGACAGGGGCCTCAGCCCCAGCATTTT,CASSRQGPQPQHF
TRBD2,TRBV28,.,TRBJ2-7,TGTGCCAGCAGACCAGGACTAGCGGGAGGGCCTCTATACGAGCAGTACTTC,CASRPGLAGGPLYEQYF
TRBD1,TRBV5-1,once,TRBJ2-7,TGCGCCAGCAGCTTGGGACAGGGATTCGAGCAGTACTTC,CASSLGQGFEQYF
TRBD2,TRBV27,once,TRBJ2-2,TGTGCCAGCAGGGGACTAGCGGGGGCCCTAACCGGGGAGCTGTTTTTT,CASRGLAGALTGELFF
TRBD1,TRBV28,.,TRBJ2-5,TGTGCCAGCAGTTGGGACAGGGGGCGAGGAGAGACCCAGTACTTC,CASSWDRGRGETQYF
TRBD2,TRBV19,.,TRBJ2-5,TGTGCCAGTAGTATAGTGAGTGAGCGGGGGGGGGCCCAAGAGACCCAGTACTTC,CASSIVSERGGAQETQYF
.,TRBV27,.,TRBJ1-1,TGTGCCAGCAGTTTGAGATATGACACTGAAGCTTTCTTT,CASSLRYDTEAFF
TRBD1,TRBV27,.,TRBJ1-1,TGTGCCAGCAGGGGGGGACAGGTTAACACTGAAGCTTTCTTT,CASRGGQVNTEAFF
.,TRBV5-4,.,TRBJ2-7,TGTGCCAGCAACCCTCCGGGAAGGTACCACGAGCAGTACTTC,CASNPPGRYHEQYF
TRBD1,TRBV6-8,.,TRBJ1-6,TGTGCCAGCACCTTCGAGGGACAGGAATTTTCCTATAATTCACCCCTCCACTTT,CASTFEGQEFSYNSPLHF
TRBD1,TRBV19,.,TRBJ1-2,TGTGCCAGTAGCTCACAGGGGAACTATGGCTACACCTTC,CASSSQGNYGYTF
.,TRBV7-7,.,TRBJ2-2,TGTGCTAGCAGCTTAGGACAGAACACCGGGGAGCTGTTTTTT,CASSLGQNTGELFF
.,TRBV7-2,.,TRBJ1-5,TGTGCCAGCAGCGGTCAGGGTAGAAGGAATCAGCCCCAGCATTTT,CASSGQGRRNQPQHF
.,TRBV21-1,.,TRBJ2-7,TGTGCCAGCAGCAAGGGCCCCGTCCAGCTCGAGCAGTACTTC,CASSKGPVQLEQYF
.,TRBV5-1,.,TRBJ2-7,TGCGCCAGCAGCTTGACAACAGGGACGAGAGAGCAGTACTTC,CASSLTTGTREQYF
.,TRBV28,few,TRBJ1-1,TGTGCCAGCAGTTTACTTACGGGACAAGGGGCTTTCTTT,CASSLLTGQGAFF
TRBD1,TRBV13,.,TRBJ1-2,TGTGCCAGCAGCTTCGGACCCAGGGGGAGCTATGGCTACACCTTC,CASSFGPRGSYGYTF
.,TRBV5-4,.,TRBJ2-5,TGTGCCAGCAGCTTCGCGGGGAGTCGAGAGACCCAGTACTTC,CASSFAGSRETQYF
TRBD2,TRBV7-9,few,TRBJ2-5,TGTGCCAGCAGACTAGCGGGAGGGGAAGAGACCCAGTACTTC,CASRLAGGEETQYF
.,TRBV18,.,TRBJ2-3,TGTGCCAGCTCACCCCCCGGGACTTCAGATACGCAGTATTTT,CASSPPGTSDTQYF
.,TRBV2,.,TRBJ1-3,TGTGCCAGCAGTACTAAAATCGGGGGAAACACCATATATTTT,CASSTKIGGNTIYF
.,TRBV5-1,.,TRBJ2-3,TGCGCCAGCAGCCCAGGGACTAGCACAGATACGCAGTATTTT,CASSPGTSTDTQYF
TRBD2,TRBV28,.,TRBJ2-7,TGTGCCAGCAGTTCCCCGGGAGGGAGACCCTACGAGCAGTACTTC,CASSSPGGRPYEQYF
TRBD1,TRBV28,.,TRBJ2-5,TGTGCCAGCAGCCCCGGGACAGGAGCCGAGACCCAGTACTTC,CASSPGTGAETQYF
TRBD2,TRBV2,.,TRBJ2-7,TGTGCCAGCAGTCGAACTAGCGGGAGTTACGAGCAGTACTTC,CASSRTSGSYEQYF
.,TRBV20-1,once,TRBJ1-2,TGCAGTGCTTCGAGGAACTATGGCTACACCTTC,CSASRNYGYTF
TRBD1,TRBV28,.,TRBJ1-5,TGTGCCAGCAGCCGGCCGGACAGGGACAATCAGCCCCAGCATTTT,CASSRPDRDNQPQHF
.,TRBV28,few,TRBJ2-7,TGTGCCACCGTGACAGGAGCTACCTACGAGCAGTACTTC,CATVTGATYEQYF
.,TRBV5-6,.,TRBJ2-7,TGTGCCAGCAGCTCCCTCTACGAGCAGTACTTC,CASSSLYEQYF
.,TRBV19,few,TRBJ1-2,TGTGCCAGTAGTATGGCCGGGACGGGGGATGGCTACACCTTC,CASSMAGTGDGYTF
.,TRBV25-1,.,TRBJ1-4,TGTGCCAGCAGTGAATTGGGGGGTTTTGAAAAACTGTTTTTT,CASSELGGFEKLFF
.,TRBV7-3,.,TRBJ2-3,TGTGCCAGCAGCCCTATGGCCCAGGGCACAGATACGCAGTATTTT,CASSPMAQGTDTQYF
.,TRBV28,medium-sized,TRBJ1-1,TGTGCCAGCAGTTCGTATTACGAGGGAATAACGAACACTGAAGCTTTCTTT,CASSSYYEGITNTEAFF
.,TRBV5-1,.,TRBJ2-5,TGCGCCAGCAGCTTGGTTGGCAGGGAAGAGACCCAGTACTTC,CASSLVGREETQYF
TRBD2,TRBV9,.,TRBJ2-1,TGTGCCAGCAGCGTAGGAGGCTTGGGACTAGCGGGATTCAATGAGCAGTTCTTC,CASSVGGLGLAGFNEQFF
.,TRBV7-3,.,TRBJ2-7,TGTGCCAGCAGCACCCAGGGCGGAGAGCAGTACTTC,CASSTQGGEQYF
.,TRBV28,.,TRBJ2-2,TGTGCCAGCAGTTTTTACAGCTCGAACACCGGGGAGCTGTTTTTT,CASSFYSSNTGELFF
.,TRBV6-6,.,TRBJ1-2,TGTGCTTCGGCGGCTGACTCTCTTCCGAGTGGCTACACCTTC,CASAADSLPSGYTF
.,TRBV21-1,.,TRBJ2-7,TGTGCCAGCAGCAAATGGGAGGGCAGGGCCCACGAGCAGTACTTC,CASSKWEGRAHEQYF
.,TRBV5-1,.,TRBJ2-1,TGCGCCAGCACTCAGGACTCCTCCTACAATGAGCAGTTCTTC,CASTQDSSYNEQFF
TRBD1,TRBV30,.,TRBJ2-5,TGTGCCTGGAGTTTGACAGGGGCCGCTACCCAGTACTTC,CAWSLTGAATQYF
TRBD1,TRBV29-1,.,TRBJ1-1,TGCAGCTATTCCCAGGGGGTCCCTGAAGCTTTCTTT,CSYSQGVPEAFF
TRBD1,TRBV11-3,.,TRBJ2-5,TGTGCCAGCAGCCCCGGACAGGGTGGGAAGACCCAGTACTTC,CASSPGQGGKTQYF
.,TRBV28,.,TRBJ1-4,TGTGCCAGCAGTTTGTTTACGACCCGGGGTGAAAAACTGTTTTTT,CASSLFTTRGEKLFF